This T cell receptor beta chain was sequenced for a study of CD8 T cells in ankylosing spondylitis. Study results and limitations: Made up of 7 to 9 highly homologous variants, a TCR beta motif appeared characteristic of ankylosing spondylitis blood.

Germline loops: CDR1 MDHEN, CDR2 SYDVKM. The CDR3 length is 13 residues. The ends were cut back, 7 bases at V and 4 bases at J, with 13 bases in the middle. The table lists this clonotype with a few counts. As yet, its antigen is unknown. Each TCR beta library was made by quantitative 5'-RACE that incorporated molecular barcodes. From the 5' RACE reads, TCRdb called clonotypes with MiXCR, one entry per CDR3 protein. This sample has about 750,000 distinct CDR3 sequences; around a fifth occur once, and the top ten carry roughly a fifth. This receptor was taken from a male donor with ankylosing spondylitis. The sequenced material came from blood, either unsorted or a sorted T cell fraction (not recorded which). The chain has TRBV28 and TRBJ1-1; no clear D. The CDR3 nucleotides read TGTGCCAGCACCCGAAGCGTTCCCACTGAAGCTTTCTTT. This sequence encodes CASTRSVPTEAFF.